This T cell receptor (beta chain) came from a study of cytomegalovirus exposure and HLA in healthy donors. This CDR3 spans 12 amino acids. The germline V and J ends were trimmed by 7 bases and 8 bases, with 12 bases remaining between them. Germline V gene sequence: CDR1 MNHEY, CDR2 SVGAGI. Both 60 Vbeta primers and 13 Jbeta primers went into the PCR. Sequenced by immunoSEQ multiplex PCR; TCRdb stores in-frame clones only, minus some. This table has tens of thousands of clones, 76% appearing once. The TCR was taken from a male donor in good health and CMV-seronegative. Material: PBMCs. The chain combines TRBV6-5 with TRBJ1-5; D possibly corresponds to TRBD1 (5 bases). The CDR3 DNA reads TGTGCCAGCAAAGCAGGGAATGAGCCCCAGCATTTT. This gives the protein CASKAGNEPQHF.